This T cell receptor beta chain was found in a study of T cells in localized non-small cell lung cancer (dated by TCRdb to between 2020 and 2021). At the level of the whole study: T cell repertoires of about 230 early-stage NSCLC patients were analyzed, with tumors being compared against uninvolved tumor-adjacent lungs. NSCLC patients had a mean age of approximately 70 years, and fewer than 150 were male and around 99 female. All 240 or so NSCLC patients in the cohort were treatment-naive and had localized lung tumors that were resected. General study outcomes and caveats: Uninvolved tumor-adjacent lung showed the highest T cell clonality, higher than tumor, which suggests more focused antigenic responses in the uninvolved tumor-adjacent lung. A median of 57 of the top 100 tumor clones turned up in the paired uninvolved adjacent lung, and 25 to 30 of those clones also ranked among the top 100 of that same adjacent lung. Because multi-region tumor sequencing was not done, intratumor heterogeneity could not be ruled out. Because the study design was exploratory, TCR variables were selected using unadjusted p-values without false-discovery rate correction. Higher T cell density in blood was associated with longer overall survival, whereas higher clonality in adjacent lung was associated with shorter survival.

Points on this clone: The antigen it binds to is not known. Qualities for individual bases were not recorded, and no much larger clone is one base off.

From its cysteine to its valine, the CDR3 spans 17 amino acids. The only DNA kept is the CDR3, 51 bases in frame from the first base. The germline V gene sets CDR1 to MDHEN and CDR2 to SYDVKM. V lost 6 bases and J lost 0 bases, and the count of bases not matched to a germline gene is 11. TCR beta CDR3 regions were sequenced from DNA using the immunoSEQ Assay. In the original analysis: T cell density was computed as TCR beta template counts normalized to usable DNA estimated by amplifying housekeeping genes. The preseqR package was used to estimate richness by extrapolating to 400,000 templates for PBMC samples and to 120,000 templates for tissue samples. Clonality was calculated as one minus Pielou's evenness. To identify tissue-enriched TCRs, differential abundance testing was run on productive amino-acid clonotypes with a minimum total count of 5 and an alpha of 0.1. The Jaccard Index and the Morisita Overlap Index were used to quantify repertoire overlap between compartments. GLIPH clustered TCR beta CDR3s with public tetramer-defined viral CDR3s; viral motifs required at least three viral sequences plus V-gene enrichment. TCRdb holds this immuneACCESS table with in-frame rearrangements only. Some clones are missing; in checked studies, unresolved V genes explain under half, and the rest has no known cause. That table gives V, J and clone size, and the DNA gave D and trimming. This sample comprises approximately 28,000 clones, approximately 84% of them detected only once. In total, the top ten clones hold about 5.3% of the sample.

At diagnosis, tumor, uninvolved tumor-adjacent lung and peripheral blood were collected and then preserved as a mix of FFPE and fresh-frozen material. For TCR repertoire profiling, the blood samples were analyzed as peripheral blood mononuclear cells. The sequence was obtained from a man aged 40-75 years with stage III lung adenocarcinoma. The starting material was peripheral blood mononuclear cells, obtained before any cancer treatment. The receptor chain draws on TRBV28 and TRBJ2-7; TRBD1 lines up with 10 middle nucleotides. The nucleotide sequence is TGTGCCAGCAGCCCAGTAGGGGGACAGGGGCCCTCCTACGAGCAGTACGTC. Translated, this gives CASSPVGGQGPSYEQYV.